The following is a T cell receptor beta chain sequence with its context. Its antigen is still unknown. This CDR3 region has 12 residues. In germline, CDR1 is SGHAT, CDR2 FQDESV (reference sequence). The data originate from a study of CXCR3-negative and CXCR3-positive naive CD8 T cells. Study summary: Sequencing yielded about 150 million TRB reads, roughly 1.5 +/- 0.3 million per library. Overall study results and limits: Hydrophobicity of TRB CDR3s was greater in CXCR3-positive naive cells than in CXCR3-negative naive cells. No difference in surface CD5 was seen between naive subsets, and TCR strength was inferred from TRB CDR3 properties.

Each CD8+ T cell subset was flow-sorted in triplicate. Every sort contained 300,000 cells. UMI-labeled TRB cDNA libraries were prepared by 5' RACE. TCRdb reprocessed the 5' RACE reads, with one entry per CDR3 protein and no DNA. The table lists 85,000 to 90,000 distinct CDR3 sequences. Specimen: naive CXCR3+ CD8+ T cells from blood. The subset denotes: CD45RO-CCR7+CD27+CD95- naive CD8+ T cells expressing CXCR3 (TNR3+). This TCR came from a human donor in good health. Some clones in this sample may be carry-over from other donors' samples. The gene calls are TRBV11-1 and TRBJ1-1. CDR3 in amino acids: CAGSFMDTEAFF.